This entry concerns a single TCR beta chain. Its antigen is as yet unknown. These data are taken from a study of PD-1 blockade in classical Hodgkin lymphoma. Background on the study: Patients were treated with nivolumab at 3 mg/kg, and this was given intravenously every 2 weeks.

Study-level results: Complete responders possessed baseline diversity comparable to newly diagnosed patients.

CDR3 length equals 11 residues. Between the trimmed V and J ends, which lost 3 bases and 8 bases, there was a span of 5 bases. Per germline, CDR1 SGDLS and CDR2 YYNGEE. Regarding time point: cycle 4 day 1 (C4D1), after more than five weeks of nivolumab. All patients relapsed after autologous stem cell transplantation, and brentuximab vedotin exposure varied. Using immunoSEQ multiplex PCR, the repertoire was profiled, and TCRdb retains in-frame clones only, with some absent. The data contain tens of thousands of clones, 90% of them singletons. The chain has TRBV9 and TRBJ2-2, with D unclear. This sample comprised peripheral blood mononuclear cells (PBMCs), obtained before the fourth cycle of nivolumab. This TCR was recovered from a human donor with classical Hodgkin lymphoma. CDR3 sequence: CASSARGELFF. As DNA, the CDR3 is TGTGCCAGCAGCGCCAGGGGGGAGCTGTTTTTT.